The rows below give T cell receptor beta chains drawn from one sample of a study of OX40 agonist ivuxolimab in advanced cancers. Generated by immunoSEQ multiplex PCR, the TCRdb table keeps only in-frame clones and is missing some. The sample gives around 70,000 clones, around 83% of which show up once; 1.1% is in the top ten. The specimen comprised CD4+ or CD8+ T cells sorted from blood, sampled in a trial of the OX40 agonist ivuxolimab. Receptors originate from an adult with an advanced solid tumor such as melanoma, head and neck, liver or kidney cancer. CDR3s include the opening cysteine and the closing phenylalanine or tryptophan. D genes are given only for firm matches. Expanded clones are given a class, and other clones once, few, many or no size at all.

CDR3 protein: CAISVRTGGNEQYF; CDR3 DNA: TGTGCCATCAGTGTACGGACAGGGGGGAACGAGCAGTACTTC; J gene: TRBJ2-7; D gene: TRBD1; clone size: few; V gene: TRBV10-3
CDR3 protein: CASSFEVAAGANVLTF; CDR3 DNA: TGTGCCAGCAGCTTTGAGGTCGCGGCGGGGGCCAACGTCCTGACTTTC; J gene: TRBJ2-6; D gene: NA; clone size: NA; V gene: TRBV7-2
CDR3 protein: CASSVNRDPYNEQFF; CDR3 DNA: TGTGCCAGCAGTGTCAACAGGGACCCCTACAATGAGCAGTTCTTC; J gene: TRBJ2-1; D gene: NA; clone size: NA; V gene: TRBV6-1
CDR3 protein: CASSYQGLDTEAFF; CDR3 DNA: TGTGCCAGCAGTTACCAGGGCCTGGACACTGAAGCTTTCTTT; J gene: TRBJ1-1; D gene: NA; clone size: once; V gene: TRBV6-5
CDR3 protein: CATSRGEAGRTEAFF; CDR3 DNA: TGTGCCACCAGCAGAGGAGAGGCAGGGAGGACTGAAGCTTTCTTT; J gene: TRBJ1-1; D gene: NA; clone size: NA; V gene: TRBV15
CDR3 protein: CASSSDRVYGYTF; CDR3 DNA: TGTGCCAGCAGCTCTGACCGGGTCTATGGCTACACCTTC; J gene: TRBJ1-2; D gene: NA; clone size: NA; V gene: TRBV7-2
CDR3 protein: CASSFLSSQETQYF; CDR3 DNA: TGTGCCAGCAGTTTTCTGTCCAGCCAAGAGACCCAGTACTTC; J gene: TRBJ2-5; D gene: NA; clone size: NA; V gene: TRBV6-5
CDR3 protein: CASSLTSGTDTQYF; CDR3 DNA: TGTGCCAGCAGCTTGACTAGCGGGACTGATACGCAGTATTTT; J gene: TRBJ2-3; D gene: TRBD2; clone size: NA; V gene: TRBV7-9
CDR3 protein: CASRGYTEAFF; CDR3 DNA: TGTGCCAGCAGGGGCTACACTGAAGCTTTCTTT; J gene: TRBJ1-1; D gene: NA; clone size: few; V gene: TRBV14
CDR3 protein: CASSPDDSYNSPLHF; CDR3 DNA: TGTGCCAGCAGCCCAGACGACAGTTATAATTCACCCCTCCACTTT; J gene: TRBJ1-6; D gene: NA; clone size: NA; V gene: TRBV7-9
CDR3 protein: CASSSGLGGYTF; CDR3 DNA: TGTGCCAGCAGCTCAGGGTTAGGTGGCTACACCTTC; J gene: TRBJ1-2; D gene: NA; clone size: NA; V gene: TRBV6-6
CDR3 protein: CASSPGQGGSPLHF; CDR3 DNA: TGCGCCAGCAGCCCGGGACAGGGTGGTTCACCCCTCCACTTT; J gene: TRBJ1-6; D gene: TRBD1; clone size: NA; V gene: TRBV5-1
CDR3 protein: CATSRDEVRDRTWGRYEQYF; CDR3 DNA: TGTGCCACCAGCAGAGATGAGGTCCGGGACAGGACCTGGGGAAGATACGAGCAGTACTTC; J gene: TRBJ2-7; D gene: TRBD1; clone size: NA; V gene: TRBV15
CDR3 protein: CASVDIPNTGELFF; CDR3 DNA: TGCGCCAGCGTGGATATACCGAACACCGGGGAGCTGTTTTTT; J gene: TRBJ2-2; D gene: NA; clone size: NA; V gene: TRBV5-1
CDR3 protein: CASSQAFVNTEAFF; CDR3 DNA: TGCGCCAGCAGCCAAGCCTTTGTGAACACTGAAGCTTTCTTT; J gene: TRBJ1-1; D gene: NA; clone size: NA; V gene: TRBV4-3
CDR3 protein: CASSEFAGDGYTF; CDR3 DNA: TGTGCCAGCAGTGAATTTGCAGGGGACGGCTACACCTTC; J gene: TRBJ1-2; D gene: NA; clone size: NA; V gene: TRBV6-1
CDR3 protein: CASRATGSTEAFF; CDR3 DNA: TGTGCCAGCAGAGCGACAGGGTCCACTGAAGCTTTCTTT; J gene: TRBJ1-1; D gene: TRBD1; clone size: NA; V gene: TRBV5-4
CDR3 protein: CASTPLVVGDSDTEAFF; CDR3 DNA: TGTGCCAGCACCCCACTCGTAGTGGGGGATTCGGACACTGAAGCTTTCTTT; J gene: TRBJ1-1; D gene: NA; clone size: once; V gene: TRBV2
CDR3 protein: CASSLAGKDEAFF; CDR3 DNA: TGTGCCAGCAGCTTAGCGGGAAAGGATGAAGCTTTCTTT; J gene: TRBJ1-1; D gene: NA; clone size: NA; V gene: TRBV11-3
CDR3 protein: CASGPGAQWAQHF; CDR3 DNA: TGTGCTAGTGGTCCGGGTGCCCAATGGGCCCAGCATTTT; J gene: TRBJ1-5; D gene: NA; clone size: few; V gene: TRBV12-5
CDR3 protein: CASSQDVQGGRDTQYF; CDR3 DNA: TGCGCCAGCAGCCAAGACGTCCAGGGAGGGCGGGATACGCAGTATTTT; J gene: TRBJ2-3; D gene: TRBD2; clone size: NA; V gene: TRBV4-1
CDR3 protein: CASSPEKVNQPQHF; CDR3 DNA: TGTGCCAGCTCACCAGAGAAGGTTAATCAGCCCCAGCATTTT; J gene: TRBJ1-5; D gene: NA; clone size: NA; V gene: TRBV18
CDR3 protein: CASSRGQTQETQYF; CDR3 DNA: TGTGCCAGCAGCAGGGGTCAGACCCAAGAGACCCAGTACTTC; J gene: TRBJ2-5; D gene: NA; clone size: NA; V gene: TRBV11-2
CDR3 protein: CASSADRYTEAFF; CDR3 DNA: TGTGCCAGCAGCGCCGACCGCTACACTGAAGCTTTCTTT; J gene: TRBJ1-1; D gene: NA; clone size: NA; V gene: TRBV7-3
CDR3 protein: CASSRSTGFQNTIYF; CDR3 DNA: TGTGCCAGCAGTAGATCAACCGGGTTTCAGAACACCATATATTTT; J gene: TRBJ1-3; D gene: NA; clone size: NA; V gene: TRBV25-1